This TCR beta chain was found in a study of blood T cell repertoires in COVID-19. Study details: Acute and convalescent COVID-19 specimens originated in the United States, Italy and Spain. Sample material is recorded as cDNA or gDNA derived from T cells, B-cell-depleted T cells, or PBMCs.

This clone was recorded once. Authors' processing steps: Nucleated cell number was recorded as an estimate derived from reference gene primer amplification. Generated by immunoSEQ multiplex PCR, the TCRdb table keeps only in-frame clones and is missing some. D and trimming were read from the DNA, whereas the V and J calls and clone size are those reported in that table. The sample consists of 200,000 to 250,000 clones, just over 90% of them appearing once. Trimming pared 3 bases from V and 2 bases from J, leaving 7 bases between. Per germline, CDR1 WSHSY and CDR2 SAAADI. This CDR3 has 14 amino acids. The chain carries TRBV10-2 and TRBJ1-4; D unresolved. This receptor was taken from a young man with acute or convalescent COVID-19. Sequencing was done on a sample of peripheral blood. The CDR3, as DNA: TGCGCCAGCAGTGATGCTAAGACTAATGAAAAACTGTTTTTT. This encodes CASSDAKTNEKLFF.